This note documents a single T cell receptor (beta chain) sequence. This sample was included in a study of T cell repertoires in cytomegalovirus infection. Study at large: Both a matching HLA type and CMV infection were indicated by public TCR beta signatures.

TCRdb used MiXCR to reprocess the reads, holding one entry per CDR3 protein. The sample carries approximately 750,000 distinct CDR3 sequences, 35% to 45% recorded once. V was cut by 7 bases and J by 0 bases, with 21 bases left in between. The CDR3 runs to 17 residues. Germline V CDR1 and CDR2: LNHDA, SQIVND (reference sequence). Specimen: PBMCs. The J gene is TRBJ1-1, the V gene TRBV19; tentatively, D is TRBD1 (5 bases). This TCR derives from a human donor in good health (CMV status not recorded). Some clones in this sample may be carry-over from other donors' samples. The CDR3 DNA reads as TGTGCCAGTAACCCGGGACGGAGCCTGGTGATGAACACTGAAGCTTTCTTT. This codes for CASNPGRSLVMNTEAFF.